One T cell receptor beta chain is described in this entry. Antigen: not known. These data come from a study of long-term antiretroviral therapy in people with HIV. Whole-study findings and limits: Drawn between about 2003 and 2017, the blood was possibly obtained under older ART regimens. The study lacked data on ART adherence, viral resistance or therapy changes.

HIV-positive participants were all treated in the United States. Researchers ran immunoSEQ v3.0 at survey level. Per-sample TRB depth target: 40,000-50,000 T-cell genomes. The assay was immunoSEQ multiplex PCR, and TCRdb's table has in-frame clones only and misses some. The sample carries fewer than 20,000 clones, 77% recorded once. The CDR3 contains 15 residues. The V gene's germline CDR1 is MNHNS and CDR2 SASEGT. Deletions cut 6 bases from V and 5 bases from J, with 14 bases between. This TCR was recovered from a middle-aged man with HIV. V gene TRBV6-1 combines with J gene TRBJ1-6; maybe TRBD1 (6 bases). Sequenced here: unsorted PBMCs, sampled 2.1 years after starting antiretroviral therapy. CDR3 protein: CASRGGQLHNSPLHF. DNA for the CDR3: TGTGCCAGCAGGGGGGGGCAGCTCCATAATTCACCCCTCCACTTT.